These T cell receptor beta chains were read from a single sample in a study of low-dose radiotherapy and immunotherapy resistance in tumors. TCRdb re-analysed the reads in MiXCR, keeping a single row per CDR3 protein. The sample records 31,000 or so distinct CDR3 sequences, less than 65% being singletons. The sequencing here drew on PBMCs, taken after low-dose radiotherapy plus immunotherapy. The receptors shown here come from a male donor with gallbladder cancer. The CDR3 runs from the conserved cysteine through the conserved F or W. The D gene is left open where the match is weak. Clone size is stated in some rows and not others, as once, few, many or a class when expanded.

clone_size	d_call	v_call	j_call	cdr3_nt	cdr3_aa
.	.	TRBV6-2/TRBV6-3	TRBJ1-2	TGTGCCAGCGGATCGGGACCCTATGGCTACACCTTC	CASGSGPYGYTF
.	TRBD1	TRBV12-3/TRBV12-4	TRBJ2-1	TGTGCCAGCGGGGACAGGCCAACGCACAATGAGCAGTTCTTC	CASGDRPTHNEQFF
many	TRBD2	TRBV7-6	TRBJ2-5	TGTGCCAGCAGCTTAGTCGGACTAGCGAACGCAGAGACCCAGTACTTC	CASSLVGLANAETQYF
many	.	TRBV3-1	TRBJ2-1	TGTGCCAGCAGCTCTACCATGGGGATAGGGCAGTTCTTC	CASSSTMGIGQFF
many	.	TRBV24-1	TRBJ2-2	TGTGCCACCAGTGATTCTCGAACGAACACCGGGGAGCTGTTTTTT	CATSDSRTNTGELFF
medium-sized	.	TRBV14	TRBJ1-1	TGTGCCAGCAGGCTGGGGGGCGCCGGCACTGAAGCTTTCTTT	CASRLGGAGTEAFF
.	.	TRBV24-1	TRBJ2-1	TGTGCCACCAGTGAACTCACCGGGACAGGGGGTCTAGCGGGAGTTTACAATGAGCAGTTCTTC	CATSELTGTGGLAGVYNEQFF
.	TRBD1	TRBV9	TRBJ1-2	TGTGCCAGCAGCGTAGGAGGGGACAGTAGCTATGGCTACACCTTC	CASSVGGDSSYGYTF
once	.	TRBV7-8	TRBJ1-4	TGTGCCAGCAGCTTAGTCTTGGGAAAACTGTTTTTT	CASSLVLGKLFF
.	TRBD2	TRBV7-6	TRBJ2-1	TGTGCCAGCAGCGCCTCAGGGGGGGCTAGCGGGAGAATCAATGAGCAGTTCTTC	CASSASGGASGRINEQFF
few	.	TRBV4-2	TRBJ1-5	TGTGCCAGCAGCCAAGGCTCCCAGGGCAATCAGCCCCAGCATTTT	CASSQGSQGNQPQHF
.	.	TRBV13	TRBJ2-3	TGTGCCAGCAGCTTGATCGTGGGGCCAGTAGATACGCAGTATTTT	CASSLIVGPVDTQYF
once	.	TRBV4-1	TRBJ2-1	TGTGCCAGCAGCCAAGAGTACGCGCTAGCCTACAATGAGCAGTTCTTC	CASSQEYALAYNEQFF
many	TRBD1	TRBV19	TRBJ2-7	TGTGCCAGCGGACTAACAGGGGGCGCATACGAGCAGTACTTC	CASGLTGGAYEQYF
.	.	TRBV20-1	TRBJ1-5	TGCAGTGCTCGGATTCCGGGGGTTAATCAGCCCCAGCATTTT	CSARIPGVNQPQHF
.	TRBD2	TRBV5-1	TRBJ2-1	TGCGCCAGCAGCTTATTCCGCGGGACTAGCGGCAATGAGCAGTTCTTC	CASSLFRGTSGNEQFF
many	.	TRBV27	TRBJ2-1	TGTGCCAGCAGTTTATCAAGACATGTTGAGCAGTTCTTC	CASSLSRHVEQFF
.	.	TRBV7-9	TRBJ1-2	TGTGCCAGCAGCTTACGGGGCGGCGACTATGGCTACACCTTC	CASSLRGGDYGYTF
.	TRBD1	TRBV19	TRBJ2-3	TGTGCCAGTAGTAACAGGGGTGAACATACCACAGATACGCAGTATTTT	CASSNRGEHTTDTQYF
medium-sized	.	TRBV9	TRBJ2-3	TGTGCCAGCAGCGGGCGGGGAAGGGTCACAGATACGCAGTATTTT	CASSGRGRVTDTQYF